In its sample, the clone carrying this TCR beta chain was seen a few times. Its antigen is currently unknown. This specimen belongs to a study of neurological immune-mediated disorders. Findings of the study overall: CDR3 amino acid sequences found in expanded clones were never shared across subjects, suggesting private repertoires in all groups. The level of TCR clonal expansion was highest in patients with HTLV-1-associated myelopathy and lowest in multiple sclerosis, where it fell below the level seen in healthy controls.

The authors produced cDNA by 5'RACE using 10-nucleotide random UMIs. TCRdb independently ran MiXCR on the 5' RACE reads; one entry per CDR3 protein. Found here are under 90,000 distinct CDR3 sequences, 3% to 4% of them singletons; the top ten hold approximately 2.9%. This CDR3 comprises 14 residues. V was trimmed by 7 bases and J by 7 bases, leaving 17 bases between them. Sequenced sample: PBMCs. The chain has TRBV12-3 or TRBV12-4 and TRBJ1-5; weak D call: TRBD1 (6 bases). The receptor's source is a woman between 50 and 59 years old with multiple sclerosis. The CDR3 DNA reads TGTGCCAGCAACCCACAGGGAGAGTGGCAGCCCCAGCATTTT. Protein product: CASNPQGEWQPQHF.